This is a list of T cell receptor beta chains from one sample in a study of blood T cell repertoires in COVID-19. TCRdb's copy holds only in-frame clones and misses some; the assay was immunoSEQ multiplex PCR. The table records roughly 430,000 clones, 70% to 90% of them present only once. Specimen: PBMCs or T cells enriched from blood (not recorded which). These TCRs come from a woman younger than 35 who had been exposed to COVID-19. Each CDR3 is given with its conserved first and last residue. Each record gives: J gene, V gene, D gene, clone size, CDR3 protein, CDR3 DNA. A D gene is named only where the DNA matches it firmly. Not all rows give a size; the values are once, few, many and, for expanded clones, a class.

TRBJ2-7 TRBV5-1 TRBD2 few CASSLSGLAGGEQYF TGCGCCAGCAGCTTGTCCGGACTAGCGGGAGGTGAGCAGTACTTC
TRBJ2-7 TRBV28 TRBD2 . CASGLSSGSRGFEQYF TGTGCCAGCGGCCTAAGTAGCGGGAGCAGGGGGTTCGAGCAGTACTTC
TRBJ1-6 TRBV19 TRBD1 . CASSRRDSNSPLHF TGTGCCAGTAGTCGACGGGACAGCAATTCACCCCTCCACTTT
TRBJ2-7 TRBV6-5 TRBD1 . CASSEDRSPPYEQYF TGTGCCAGCAGCGAGGACAGGTCGCCCCCCTACGAGCAGTACTTC
TRBJ1-1 TRBV13 . few CASSLGQMNTEAFF TGTGCCAGCAGCTTAGGACAGATGAACACTGAAGCTTTCTTT
TRBJ1-4 TRBV28 . . CASTLAGVGEKLFF TGTGCCAGCACCCTAGCGGGGGTTGGAGAAAAACTGTTTTTT
TRBJ2-7 TRBV2 . . CASTLTREQYF TGTGCCAGCACCCTAACCCGGGAGCAGTACTTC
TRBJ2-1 TRBV7-2 TRBD1 . CASSLGATGTEKQFF TGTGCCAGCAGCTTAGGCGCTACTGGGACAGAAAAACAGTTCTTC
TRBJ2-7 TRBV28 TRBD1 . CASSRRGFGKQYF TGTGCCAGCAGCCGCAGGGGGTTCGGGAAGCAGTACTTC
TRBJ1-1 TRBV27 . . CASSRYRVTEAFF TGTGCCAGCAGCCGCTACAGGGTCACTGAAGCTTTCTTT
TRBJ1-1 TRBV3-1/TRBV3-2 . . CASSQEVAINTEAFF TGTGCCAGCAGCCAAGAAGTAGCCATTAACACTGAAGCTTTCTTT
TRBJ1-1 TRBV20-1 . . CSAEGGTEAFF TGCAGTGCGGAAGGGGGCACTGAAGCTTTCTTT
TRBJ2-7 TRBV1 . . CTSSPTKKTSYILREQYF TGCACCAGCAGCCCGACAAAAAAGACTAGCTATATTCTAAGAGAGCAGTACTTC
TRBJ2-1 TRBV9 TRBD2 . CASSAGLAGGNEQFF TGTGCCAGCAGCGCGGGACTAGCGGGGGGTAATGAGCAGTTCTTC
TRBJ2-1 TRBV9 . . CASSVQDSFSYNEQFF TGTGCCAGCAGCGTACAGGACAGCTTTTCTTACAATGAGCAGTTCTTC
TRBJ1-1 TRBV10-1 . . CASSEGGTEAFF TGCGCCAGCAGTGAGGGCGGAACTGAAGCTTTCTTT
TRBJ2-5 TRBV18 . . CASSPAGLAETQYF TGTGCCAGCTCACCTGCAGGGTTAGCAGAGACCCAGTACTTC
TRBJ1-6 TRBV6-5 . . CASSPDSSYNSPLHF TGTGCCAGCAGTCCGGACAGCTCCTATAATTCACCCCTCCACTTT
TRBJ2-7 TRBV27 TRBD1 . CASSRQGASYEQYF TGTGCCAGCAGTAGACAGGGGGCCTCCTACGAGCAGTACTTC
TRBJ2-7 TRBV28 TRBD2 . CASSPLGVGGGEQYF TGTGCCAGCAGTCCACTAGGGGTCGGCGGGGGAGAGCAGTACTTC
TRBJ2-7 TRBV12-3/TRBV12-4 TRBD1 . CASSRPGTGGRYF TGTGCCAGCAGTCGTCCCGGGACAGGGGGCCGGTACTTC
TRBJ1-2 TRBV15 TRBD1 . CATSRDRGQGTRGMGYTF TGTGCCACCAGCAGAGATAGGGGACAGGGTACACGAGGGATGGGCTACACCTTC
TRBJ1-6 TRBV18 . . CASLGNQQRQLNSPLHF TGTGCCAGTCTAGGGAATCAACAGCGACAGCTTAATTCACCCCTCCACTTT
TRBJ1-2 TRBV6-2/TRBV6-3 TRBD1 . CASSYATGTGSGYTF TGTGCCAGCAGTTACGCAACCGGGACAGGGTCTGGCTACACCTTC
TRBJ1-6 TRBV28 . . CASSSSSSGTPLHF TGTGCCAGCAGTTCCTCAAGCTCGGGGACACCCCTCCACTTT
TRBJ2-3 TRBV7-3 . . CASSFGSGSDTQYF TGTGCCAGCAGCTTCGGGTCAGGGTCGGATACGCAGTATTTT
TRBJ2-1 TRBV7-8 . . CASSRGRDNEQFF TGTGCCAGCAGCCGGGGCCGTGACAATGAGCAGTTCTTC
TRBJ2-1 TRBV9 TRBD2 . CASSVGLAGGYNEQFF TGTGCCAGCAGCGTAGGACTAGCGGGGGGTTACAATGAGCAGTTCTTC
TRBJ2-7 TRBV28 TRBD1 . CASRLDRGSYEQYF TGTGCCAGCAGACTCGACAGGGGATCCTACGAGCAGTACTTC
TRBJ1-6 TRBV30 . . CACGPWPGKF TGTGCCTGCGGCCCTTGGCCAGGGAAATTT
TRBJ2-3 TRBV6-5 TRBD1 . CASSYTGQGATDTQYF TGTGCCAGCAGTTACACAGGACAGGGGGCAACAGATACGCAGTATTTT
TRBJ2-7 TRBV5-5 . . CASSSDSYEQYF TGTGCCAGCAGCTCGGACAGCTACGAGCAGTACTTC
TRBJ1-1 TRBV6-2/TRBV6-3 TRBD1 . CASSYLGTEEAFF TGTGCCAGCAGTTACCTGGGGACAGAAGAAGCTTTCTTT
TRBJ1-2 TRBV30 . . CAWSSRRGTDYGYTF TGTGCCTGGAGTTCTCGTCGCGGGACGGACTATGGCTACACCTTC
TRBJ2-1 TRBV6-1 TRBD2 few CASSGLAGGPGDEQFF TGTGCCAGCAGTGGACTAGCGGGGGGGCCCGGGGATGAGCAGTTCTTC
TRBJ1-6 TRBV11-2 . . CASSFPPQGSYNSPLHF TGTGCCAGCAGTTTCCCTCCACAGGGTAGCTATAATTCACCCCTCCACTTT
TRBJ2-7 TRBV24-1 . . CATSDYNEQYF TGTGCCACCAGTGATTACAACGAGCAGTACTTC
TRBJ1-4 TRBV28 . once CASSSEERGEKLFF TGTGCCAGCAGTTCCGAGGAAAGGGGTGAAAAACTGTTTTTT
TRBJ1-1 TRBV27 . . CASSSRTENPSFEAFF TGTGCCAGCAGTTCCAGGACAGAGAACCCTTCCTTTGAAGCTTTCTTT
TRBJ2-4 TRBV7-2 TRBD2 few CASSWSSGMLAKNIQYF TGTGCCAGCAGCTGGAGTAGCGGGATGTTAGCCAAAAACATTCAGTACTTC
TRBJ2-4 TRBV2 TRBD2 . CASSEPKGLAGAGMAKNIQYF TGTGCCAGCAGTGAACCGAAGGGACTAGCGGGAGCCGGCATGGCCAAAAACATTCAGTACTTC
TRBJ1-6 TRBV4-2 . . CASSQDLGGANSPLHF TGTGCCAGCAGCCAAGATTTGGGCGGGGCCAATTCACCCCTCCACTTT
TRBJ1-1 TRBV5-1 TRBD1 . CASAEGGYEAFF TGCGCCAGCGCAGAAGGGGGCTATGAAGCTTTCTTT
TRBJ2-1 TRBV11-3 . . CASSLGAGDNEQFF TGTGCCAGCAGCTTAGGGGCCGGGGACAATGAGCAGTTCTTC
TRBJ2-7 TRBV7-9 TRBD1 once CASSLDRGLYEQYF TGTGCCAGCAGCCTCGACAGGGGTCTCTACGAGCAGTACTTC
TRBJ2-3 TRBV7-3 TRBD2 once CASSYGTSGADTQYF TGTGCCAGCAGCTATGGGACTAGCGGAGCAGATACGCAGTATTTT
TRBJ1-4 TRBV6-4 . . CASSRGTATNEKLFF TGTGCCAGCTCCCGCGGGACCGCAACTAATGAAAAACTGTTTTTT
TRBJ1-5 TRBV7-8 . . CASSLSGTLGSNQPQHF TGTGCCAGCAGCTTATCCGGGACACTTGGTAGCAATCAGCCCCAGCATTTT
TRBJ2-1 TRBV29-1 TRBD2 . CSVDPASGRRYNEQFF TGCAGCGTAGATCCCGCTAGCGGGAGGCGGTACAATGAGCAGTTCTTC
TRBJ1-1 TRBV27 . . CASSLSYGGLNTEAFF TGTGCCAGCAGTTTATCCTACGGGGGGTTGAACACTGAAGCTTTCTTT
TRBJ2-3 TRBV4-1 TRBD2 . CASSPGAAGGVTDTQYF TGCGCCAGCAGCCCTGGTGCGGCGGGAGGGGTCACAGATACGCAGTATTTT
TRBJ2-7 TRBV28 . . CASGKTPFYEQYF TGTGCCAGCGGAAAGACACCTTTCTACGAGCAGTACTTC
TRBJ2-7 TRBV11-2 . . CASSESLALGYYEQYF TGTGCCAGCAGCGAGTCCCTAGCTCTGGGTTACTACGAGCAGTACTTC
TRBJ2-3 TRBV4-1 . . CASSQTLGDTQYF TGCGCCAGCAGCCAGACTCTGGGAGATACGCAGTATTTT
TRBJ2-5 TRBV29-1 . . CSVEAWGDQETQYF TGCAGCGTTGAAGCTTGGGGGGACCAAGAGACCCAGTACTTC
TRBJ1-6 TRBV2 TRBD1 once CASSAGQVPYNSPLHF TGTGCCAGCAGCGCGGGACAGGTACCCTATAATTCACCCCTCCACTTT
TRBJ1-3 TRBV7-9 . once CASSFLGNTIYF TGTGCCAGCAGCTTCCTTGGAAACACCATATATTTT
TRBJ2-7 TRBV14 TRBD2 . CASSQDILAEEQYF TGTGCCAGCAGCCAAGATATACTAGCGGAAGAGCAGTACTTC